The T cell receptor beta chain described here comes from a study of cytomegalovirus exposure and HLA in healthy donors. Study outcomes and limitations: In terms of immune exposure information, only CMV serostatus was available. An apparent linkage of common viral pathogens to several of the most significant clusters emerged in a later analysis.

CDR3 length equals 16 residues. Trimming removed 2 bases at V and 2 bases at J, with 13 bases between. Germline CDR1 reads ENHRY; CDR2 reads SYGVKD. Comments on this clone: Its antigen is undetermined.

PCR primers comprised 60 Vbeta and 13 Jbeta primers. Clones were read by immunoSEQ multiplex PCR, and TCRdb kept only the in-frame ones, dropping some. The sample lists some 110,000 clones; 83% were seen once. The V and J genes are TRBV10-3 and TRBJ2-1; a possible D gene is TRBD2 (6 bases). The sample taken for sequencing was PBMCs. This clonotype was sampled from a man between 18 and 35 years old in good health and CMV-seronegative. The CDR3 sequence: CAISEGPGSPYNEQFF. The CDR3 bases are TGTGCCATCAGTGAGGGCCCCGGGAGCCCCTACAATGAGCAGTTCTTC.